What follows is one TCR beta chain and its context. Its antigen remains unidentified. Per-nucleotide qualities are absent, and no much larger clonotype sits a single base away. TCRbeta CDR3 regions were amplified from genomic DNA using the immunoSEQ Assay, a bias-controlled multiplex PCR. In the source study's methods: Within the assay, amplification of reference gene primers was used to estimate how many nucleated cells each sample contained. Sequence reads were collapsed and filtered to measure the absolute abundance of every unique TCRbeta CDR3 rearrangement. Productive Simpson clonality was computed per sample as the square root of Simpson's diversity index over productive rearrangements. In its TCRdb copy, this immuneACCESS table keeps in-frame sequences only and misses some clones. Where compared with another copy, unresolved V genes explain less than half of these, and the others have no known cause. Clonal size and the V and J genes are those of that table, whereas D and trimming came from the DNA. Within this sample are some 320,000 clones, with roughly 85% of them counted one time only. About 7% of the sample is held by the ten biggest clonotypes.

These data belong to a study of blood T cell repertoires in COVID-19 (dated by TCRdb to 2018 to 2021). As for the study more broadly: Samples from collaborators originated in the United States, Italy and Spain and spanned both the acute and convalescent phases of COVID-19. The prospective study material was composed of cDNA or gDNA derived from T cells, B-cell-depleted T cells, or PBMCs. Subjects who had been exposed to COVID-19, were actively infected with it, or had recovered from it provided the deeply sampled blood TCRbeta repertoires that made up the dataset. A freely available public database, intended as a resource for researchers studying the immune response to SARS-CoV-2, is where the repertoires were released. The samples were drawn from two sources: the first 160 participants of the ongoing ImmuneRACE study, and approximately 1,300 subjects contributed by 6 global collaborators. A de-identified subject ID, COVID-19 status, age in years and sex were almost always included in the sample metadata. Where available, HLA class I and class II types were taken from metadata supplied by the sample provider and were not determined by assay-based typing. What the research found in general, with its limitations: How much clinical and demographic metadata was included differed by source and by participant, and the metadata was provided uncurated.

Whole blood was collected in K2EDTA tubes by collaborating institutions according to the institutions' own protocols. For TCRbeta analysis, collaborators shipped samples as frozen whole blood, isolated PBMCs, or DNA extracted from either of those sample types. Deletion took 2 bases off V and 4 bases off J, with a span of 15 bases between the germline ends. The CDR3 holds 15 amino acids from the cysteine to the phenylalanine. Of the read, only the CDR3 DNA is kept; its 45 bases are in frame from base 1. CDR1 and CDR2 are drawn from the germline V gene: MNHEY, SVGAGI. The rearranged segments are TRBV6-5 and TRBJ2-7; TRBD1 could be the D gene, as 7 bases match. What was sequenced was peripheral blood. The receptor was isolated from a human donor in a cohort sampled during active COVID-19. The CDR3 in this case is CASSYQGGASYEQYF. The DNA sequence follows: TGTGCCAGCAGTTACCAGGGGGGCGCGAGTTACGAGCAGTACTTC.